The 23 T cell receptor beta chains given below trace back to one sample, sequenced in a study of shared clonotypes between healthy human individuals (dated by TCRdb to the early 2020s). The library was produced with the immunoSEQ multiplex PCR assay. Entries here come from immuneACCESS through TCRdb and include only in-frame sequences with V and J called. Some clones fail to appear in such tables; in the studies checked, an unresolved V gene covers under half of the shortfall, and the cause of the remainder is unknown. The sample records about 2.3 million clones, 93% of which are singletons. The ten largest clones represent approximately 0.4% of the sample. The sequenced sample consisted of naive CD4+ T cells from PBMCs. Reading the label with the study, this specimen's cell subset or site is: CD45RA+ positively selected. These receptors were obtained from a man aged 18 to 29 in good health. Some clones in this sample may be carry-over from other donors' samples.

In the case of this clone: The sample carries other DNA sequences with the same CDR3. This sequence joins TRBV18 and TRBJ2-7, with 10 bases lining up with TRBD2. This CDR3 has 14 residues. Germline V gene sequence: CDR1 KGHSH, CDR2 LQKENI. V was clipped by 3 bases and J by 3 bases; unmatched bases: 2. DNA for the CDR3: TGTGCCAGCTCACCGCTAGCGGGAGACTACGAGCAGTACTTC. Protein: CASSPLAGDYEQYF.

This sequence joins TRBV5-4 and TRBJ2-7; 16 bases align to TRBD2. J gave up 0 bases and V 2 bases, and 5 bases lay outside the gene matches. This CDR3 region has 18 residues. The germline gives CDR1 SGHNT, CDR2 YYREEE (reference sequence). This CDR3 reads CASSFGGLAGGSSYEQYF. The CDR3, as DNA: TGTGCCAGCAGCTTTGGGGGACTAGCGGGAGGGAGCTCCTACGAGCAGTACTTC.

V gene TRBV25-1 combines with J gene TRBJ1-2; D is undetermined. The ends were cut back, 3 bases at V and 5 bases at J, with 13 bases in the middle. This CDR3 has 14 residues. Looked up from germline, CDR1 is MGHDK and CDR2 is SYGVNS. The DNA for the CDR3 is TGTGCCAGCAGTGATCAACTCGGCGGGTATGGCTACACCTTC. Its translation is CASSDQLGGYGYTF.

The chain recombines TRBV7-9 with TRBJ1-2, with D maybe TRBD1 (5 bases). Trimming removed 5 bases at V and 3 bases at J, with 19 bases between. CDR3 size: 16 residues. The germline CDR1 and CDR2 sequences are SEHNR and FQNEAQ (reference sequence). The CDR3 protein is CASSPRPGTGDYGYTF. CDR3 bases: TGTGCCAGCAGCCCCAGGCCGGGGACGGGGGACTATGGCTACACCTTC.

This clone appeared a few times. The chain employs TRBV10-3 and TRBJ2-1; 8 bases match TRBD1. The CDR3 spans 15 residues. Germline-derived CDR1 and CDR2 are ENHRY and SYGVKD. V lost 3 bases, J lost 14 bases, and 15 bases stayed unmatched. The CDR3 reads CAISDFGQGPRVEFF. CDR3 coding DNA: TGTGCCATCAGTGACTTCGGACAGGGCCCCAGGGTCGAGTTCTTC.

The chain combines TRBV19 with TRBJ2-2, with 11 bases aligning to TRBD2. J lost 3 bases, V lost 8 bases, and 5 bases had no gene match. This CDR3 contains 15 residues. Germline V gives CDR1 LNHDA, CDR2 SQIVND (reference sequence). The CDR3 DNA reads TGTGCCAGTCTGAGACTAGCGGGATACACCGGGGAGCTGTTTTTT. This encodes CASLRLAGYTGELFF.

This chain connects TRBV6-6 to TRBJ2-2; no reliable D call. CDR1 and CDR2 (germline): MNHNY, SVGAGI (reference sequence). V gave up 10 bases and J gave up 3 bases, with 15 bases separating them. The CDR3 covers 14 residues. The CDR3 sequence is CATLGGRYTGELFF. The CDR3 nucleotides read TGTGCCACGTTAGGTGGCAGGTACACCGGGGAGCTGTTTTTT.

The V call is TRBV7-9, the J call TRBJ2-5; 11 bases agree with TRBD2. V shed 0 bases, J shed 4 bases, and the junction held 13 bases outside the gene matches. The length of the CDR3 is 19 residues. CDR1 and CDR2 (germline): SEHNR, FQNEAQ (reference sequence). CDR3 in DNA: TGTGCCAGCAGCTTAGCGCGGGGACTAGCGGTCCAATACCTAGAGACCCAGTACTTC. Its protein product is CASSLARGLAVQYLETQYF. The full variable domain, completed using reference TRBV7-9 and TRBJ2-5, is DTGVSQNPRHKITKRGQNVTFRCDPISEHNRLYWYRQTLGQGPEFLTYFQNEAQLEKSRLLSDRFSAERPKGSFSTLEIQRTEQGDSAMYLCASSLARGLAVQYLETQYFGPGTRLLVL.

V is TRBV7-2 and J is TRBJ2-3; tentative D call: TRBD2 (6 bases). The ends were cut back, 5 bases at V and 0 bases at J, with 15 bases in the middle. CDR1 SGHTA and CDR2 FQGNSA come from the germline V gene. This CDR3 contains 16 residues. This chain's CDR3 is CASSQGVGTSTDTQYF. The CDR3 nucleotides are TGTGCCAGCAGCCAGGGCGTAGGGACTAGCACAGATACGCAGTATTTT.

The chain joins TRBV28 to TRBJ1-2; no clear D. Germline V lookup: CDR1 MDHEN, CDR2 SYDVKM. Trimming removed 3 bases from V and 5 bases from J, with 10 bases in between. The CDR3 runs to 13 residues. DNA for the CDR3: TGTGCCAGCAGTTTGAGTGCGGCATATGGCTACACCTTC. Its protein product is CASSLSAAYGYTF.

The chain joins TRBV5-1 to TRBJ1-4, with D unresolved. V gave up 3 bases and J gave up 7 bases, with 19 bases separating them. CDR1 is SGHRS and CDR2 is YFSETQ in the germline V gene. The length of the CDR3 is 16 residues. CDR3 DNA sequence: TGCGCCAGCAGCTCGCCGCCGGGCAGCAAAGGTGAAAAACTGTTTTTT. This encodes CASSSPPGSKGEKLFF. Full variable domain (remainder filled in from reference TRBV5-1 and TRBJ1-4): KAGVTQTPRYLIKTRGQQVTLSCSPISGHRSVSWYQQTPGQGLQFLFEYFSETQRNKGNFPGRFSGRQFSNSRSEMNVSTLELGDSALYLCASSSPPGSKGEKLFFGSGTQLSVL.

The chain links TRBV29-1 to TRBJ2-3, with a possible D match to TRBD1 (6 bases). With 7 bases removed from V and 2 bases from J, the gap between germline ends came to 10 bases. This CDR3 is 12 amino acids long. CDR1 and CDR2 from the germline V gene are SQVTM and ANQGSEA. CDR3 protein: CSGGRATDTQYF. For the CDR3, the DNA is TGCAGCGGGGGGCGGGCCACAGATACGCAGTATTTT.

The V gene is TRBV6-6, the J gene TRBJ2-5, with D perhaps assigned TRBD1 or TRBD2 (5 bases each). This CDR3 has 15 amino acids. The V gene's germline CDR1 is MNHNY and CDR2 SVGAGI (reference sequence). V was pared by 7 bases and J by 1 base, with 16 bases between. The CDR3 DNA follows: TGTGCCAGCACCTGGTCGGGGCACCTCCAAGAGACCCAGTACTTC. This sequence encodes CASTWSGHLQETQYF.

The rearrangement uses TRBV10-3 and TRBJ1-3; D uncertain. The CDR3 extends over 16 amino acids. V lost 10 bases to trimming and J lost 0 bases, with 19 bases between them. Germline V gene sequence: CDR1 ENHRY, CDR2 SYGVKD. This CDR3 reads CATEGGLLSSGNTIYF. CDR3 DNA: TGTGCCACCGAGGGCGGTTTGTTAAGCTCTGGAAACACCATATATTTT.

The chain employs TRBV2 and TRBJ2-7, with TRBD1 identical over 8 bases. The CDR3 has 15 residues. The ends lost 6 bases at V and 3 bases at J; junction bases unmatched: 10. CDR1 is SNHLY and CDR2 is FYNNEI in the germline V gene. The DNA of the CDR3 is TGTGCCAGCAGGATAGACAGGGGAAGAGGCTACGAGCAGTACTTC. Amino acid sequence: CASRIDRGRGYEQYF.

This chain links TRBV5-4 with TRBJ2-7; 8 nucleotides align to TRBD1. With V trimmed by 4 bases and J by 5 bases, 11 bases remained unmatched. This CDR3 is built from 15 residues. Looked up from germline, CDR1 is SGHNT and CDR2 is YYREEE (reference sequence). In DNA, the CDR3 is TGTGCCAGCAGCCTCGGACAGGGTCTCGAGGACGAGCAGTACTTC. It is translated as CASSLGQGLEDEQYF.

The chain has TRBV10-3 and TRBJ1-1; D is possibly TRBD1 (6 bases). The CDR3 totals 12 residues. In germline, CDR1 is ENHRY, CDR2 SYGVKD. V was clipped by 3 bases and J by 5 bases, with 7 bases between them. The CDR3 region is CAISEGQTEAFF. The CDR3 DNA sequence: TGTGCCATCAGTGAAGGACAGACTGAAGCTTTCTTT.

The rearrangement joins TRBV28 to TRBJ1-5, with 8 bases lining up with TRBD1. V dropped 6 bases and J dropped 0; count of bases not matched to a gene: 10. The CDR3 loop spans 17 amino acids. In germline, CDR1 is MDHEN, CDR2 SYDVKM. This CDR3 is CASRDGTGTFSNQPQHF. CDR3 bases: TGTGCCAGCAGGGACGGGACAGGTACTTTTAGCAATCAGCCCCAGCATTTT.

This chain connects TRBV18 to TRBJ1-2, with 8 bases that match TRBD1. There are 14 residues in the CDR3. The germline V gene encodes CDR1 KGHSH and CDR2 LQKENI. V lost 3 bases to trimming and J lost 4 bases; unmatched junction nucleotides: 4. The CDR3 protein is CASSPDRVAYGYTF. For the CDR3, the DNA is TGTGCCAGCTCACCGGACAGGGTGGCCTATGGCTACACCTTC.

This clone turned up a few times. This chain's CDR3 is CASSIPQGSYGYTF. CDR3 coding DNA: TGTGCCAGCAGCATACCCCAGGGTAGCTATGGCTACACCTTC. The V gene is TRBV19, the J gene TRBJ1-2; possibly TRBD1 for D (5 bases). V dropped 9 bases and J dropped 4 bases, with 18 bases sitting between them. Germline V gene data show CDR1 as LNHDA and CDR2 as SQIVND (reference sequence). The CDR3 sequence is 14 residues long.

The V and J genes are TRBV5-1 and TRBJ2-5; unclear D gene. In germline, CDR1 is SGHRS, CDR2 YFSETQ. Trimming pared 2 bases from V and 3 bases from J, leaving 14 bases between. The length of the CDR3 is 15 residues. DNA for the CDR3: TGCGCCAGCAGCTTAGTACCGGGCGCCAAAGAGACCCAGTACTTC. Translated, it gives CASSLVPGAKETQYF.

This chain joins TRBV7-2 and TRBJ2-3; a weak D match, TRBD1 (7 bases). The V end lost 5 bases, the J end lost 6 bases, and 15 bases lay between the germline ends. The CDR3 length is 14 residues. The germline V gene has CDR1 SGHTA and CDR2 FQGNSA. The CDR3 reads CASSRGTAPDTQYF. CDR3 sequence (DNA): TGTGCCAGCAGCCGCGGGACAGCGCCGGATACGCAGTATTTT.

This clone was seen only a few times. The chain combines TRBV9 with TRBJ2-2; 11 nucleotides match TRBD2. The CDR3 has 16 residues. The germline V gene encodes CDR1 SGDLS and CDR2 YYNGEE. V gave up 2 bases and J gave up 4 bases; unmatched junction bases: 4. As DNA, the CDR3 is TGTGCCAGCAGCGTGCTAGCGGGAGGAGGCACCGGGGAGCTGTTTTTT. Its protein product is CASSVLAGGGTGELFF.